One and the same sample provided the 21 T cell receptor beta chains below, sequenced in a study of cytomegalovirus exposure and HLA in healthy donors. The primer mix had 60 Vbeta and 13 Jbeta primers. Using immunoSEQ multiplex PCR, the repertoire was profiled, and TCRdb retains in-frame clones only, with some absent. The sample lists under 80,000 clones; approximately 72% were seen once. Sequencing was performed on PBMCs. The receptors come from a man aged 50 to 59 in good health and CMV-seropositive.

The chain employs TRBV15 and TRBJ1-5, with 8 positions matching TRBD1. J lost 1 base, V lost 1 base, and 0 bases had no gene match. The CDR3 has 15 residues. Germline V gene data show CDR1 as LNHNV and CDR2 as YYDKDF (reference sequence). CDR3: CATSRGTGSNQPQHF. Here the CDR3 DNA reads TGTGCCACCAGCAGAGGGACAGGGAGCAATCAGCCCCAGCATTTT.

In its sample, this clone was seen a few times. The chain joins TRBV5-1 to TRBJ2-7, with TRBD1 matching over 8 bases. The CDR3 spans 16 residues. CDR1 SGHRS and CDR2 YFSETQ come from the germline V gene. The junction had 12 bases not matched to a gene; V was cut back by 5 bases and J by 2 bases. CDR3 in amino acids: CASSRKPGQDPYEQYF. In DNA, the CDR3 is TGCGCCAGCAGTCGCAAGCCGGGACAGGACCCCTACGAGCAGTACTTC.

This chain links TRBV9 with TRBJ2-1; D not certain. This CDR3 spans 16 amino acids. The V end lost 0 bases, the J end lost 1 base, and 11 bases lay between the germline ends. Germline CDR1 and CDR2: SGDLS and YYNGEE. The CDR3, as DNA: TGTGCCAGCAGCGTAGAGCCCGCTATTTCCTACAATGAGCAGTTCTTC. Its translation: CASSVEPAISYNEQFF.

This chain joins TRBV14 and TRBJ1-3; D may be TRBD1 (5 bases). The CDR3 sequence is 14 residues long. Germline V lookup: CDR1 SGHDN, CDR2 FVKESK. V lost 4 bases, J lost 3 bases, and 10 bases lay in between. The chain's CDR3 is CASSPTGLGNTIYF. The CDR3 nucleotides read TGTGCCAGCAGCCCCACAGGTCTTGGAAACACCATATATTTT.

The CDR3 DNA follows: TGTGCCAGTAGCAGAACAGGGAATATTTATGGCTACACCTTC. Its protein is CASSRTGNIYGYTF. The gene calls are TRBV19 and TRBJ1-2; tentative D call: TRBD1 (6 bases). CDR1 is LNHDA and CDR2 is SQIVND in the germline V gene (reference sequence). Between the trimmed V and J ends, which lost 6 bases and 5 bases, there was a span of 16 bases. This CDR3 has 14 residues.

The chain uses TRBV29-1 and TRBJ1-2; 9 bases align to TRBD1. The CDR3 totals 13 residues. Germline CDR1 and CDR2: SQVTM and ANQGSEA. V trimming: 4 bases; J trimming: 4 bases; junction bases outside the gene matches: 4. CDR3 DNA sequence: TGCAGCGTTGCTCAGGACAGGGGCTATGGCTACACCTTC. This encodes CSVAQDRGYGYTF.

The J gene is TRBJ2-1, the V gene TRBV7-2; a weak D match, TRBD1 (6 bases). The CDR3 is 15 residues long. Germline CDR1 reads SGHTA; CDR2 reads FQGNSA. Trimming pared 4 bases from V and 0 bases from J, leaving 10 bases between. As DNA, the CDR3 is TGTGCCAGCAGCTCCCAGGGGATCTCCTACAATGAGCAGTTCTTC. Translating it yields CASSSQGISYNEQFF.

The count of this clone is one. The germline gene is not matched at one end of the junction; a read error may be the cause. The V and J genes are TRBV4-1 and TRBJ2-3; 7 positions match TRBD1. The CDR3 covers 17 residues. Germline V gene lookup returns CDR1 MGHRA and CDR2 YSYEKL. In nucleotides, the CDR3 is TGCGTCAGCAGCCAAGGGAAGGGGGCCCGAGAGACAGATACGCAGTATTTT. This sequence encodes CVSSQGKGARETDTQYF.

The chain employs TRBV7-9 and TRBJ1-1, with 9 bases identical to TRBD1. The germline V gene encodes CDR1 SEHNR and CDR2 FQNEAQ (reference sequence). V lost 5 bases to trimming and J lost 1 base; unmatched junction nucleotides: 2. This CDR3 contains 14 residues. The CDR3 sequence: CASSVGQGNTEAFF. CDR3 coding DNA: TGTGCCAGCAGCGTGGGACAGGGGAACACTGAAGCTTTCTTT.

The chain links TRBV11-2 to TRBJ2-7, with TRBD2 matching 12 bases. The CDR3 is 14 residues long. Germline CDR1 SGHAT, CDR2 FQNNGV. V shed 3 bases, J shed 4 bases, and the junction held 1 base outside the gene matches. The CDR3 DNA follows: TGTGCCAGCAGCTTCGGACTAGCGGGATACGAGCAGTACTTC. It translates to CASSFGLAGYEQYF.

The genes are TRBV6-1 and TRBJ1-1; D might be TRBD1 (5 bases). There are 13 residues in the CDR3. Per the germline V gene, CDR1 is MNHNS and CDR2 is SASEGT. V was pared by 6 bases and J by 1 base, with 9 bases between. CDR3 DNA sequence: TGTGCCAGCAGGCAGACAGCGAACACTGAAGCTTTCTTT. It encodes CASRQTANTEAFF.

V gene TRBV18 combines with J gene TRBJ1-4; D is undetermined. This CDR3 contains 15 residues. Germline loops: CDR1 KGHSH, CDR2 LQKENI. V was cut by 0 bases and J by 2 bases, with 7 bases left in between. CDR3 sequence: CASSPPGWTNEKLFF. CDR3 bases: TGTGCCAGCTCACCACCCGGGTGGACTAATGAAAAACTGTTTTTT.

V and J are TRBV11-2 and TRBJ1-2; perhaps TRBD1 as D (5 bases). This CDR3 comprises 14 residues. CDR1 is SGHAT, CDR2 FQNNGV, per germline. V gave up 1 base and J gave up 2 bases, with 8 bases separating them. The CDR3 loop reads CASSLVGGNYGYTF. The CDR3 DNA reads TGTGCCAGCAGCTTAGTGGGGGGGAACTATGGCTACACCTTC. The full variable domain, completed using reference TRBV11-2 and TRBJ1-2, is EAGVAQSPRYKIIEKRQSVAFWCNPISGHATLYWYQQILGQGPKLLIQFQNNGVVDDSQLPKDRFSAERLKGVDSTLKIQPAKLEDSAVYLCASSLVGGNYGYTFGSGTRLTVV.

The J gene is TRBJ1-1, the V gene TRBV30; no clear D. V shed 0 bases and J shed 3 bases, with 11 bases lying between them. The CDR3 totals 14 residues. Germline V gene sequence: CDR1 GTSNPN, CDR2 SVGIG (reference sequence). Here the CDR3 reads CAWSVLSVDTEAFF. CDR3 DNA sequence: TGTGCCTGGAGTGTACTTTCCGTGGACACTGAAGCTTTCTTT. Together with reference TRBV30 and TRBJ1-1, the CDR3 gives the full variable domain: SQTIHQWPATLVQPVGSPLSLECTVEGTSNPNLYWYRQAAGRGLQLLFYSVGIGQISSEVPQNLSASRPQDRQFILSSKKLLLSDSGFYLCAWSVLSVDTEAFFGQGTRLTVV.

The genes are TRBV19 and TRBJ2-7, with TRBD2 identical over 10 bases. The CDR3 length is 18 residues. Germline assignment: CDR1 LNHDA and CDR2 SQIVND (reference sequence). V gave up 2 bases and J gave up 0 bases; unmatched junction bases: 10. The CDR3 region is CASSISGLAGDTSYEQYF. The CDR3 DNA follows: TGTGCCAGTAGTATATCGGGGCTAGCGGGAGATACCTCCTACGAGCAGTACTTC.

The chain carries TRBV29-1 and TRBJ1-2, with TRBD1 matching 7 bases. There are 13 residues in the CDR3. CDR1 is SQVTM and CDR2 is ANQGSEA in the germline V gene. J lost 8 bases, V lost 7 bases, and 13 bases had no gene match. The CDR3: CSGARQGTSGYTF. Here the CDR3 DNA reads TGCAGCGGCGCCCGACAGGGAACGTCCGGCTACACCTTC.

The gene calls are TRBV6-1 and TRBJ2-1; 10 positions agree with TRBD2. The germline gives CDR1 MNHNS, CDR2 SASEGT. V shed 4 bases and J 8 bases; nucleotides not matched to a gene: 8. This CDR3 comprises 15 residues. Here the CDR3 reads CASSARASGSDEQFF. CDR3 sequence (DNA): TGTGCCAGCAGTGCTCGGGCTAGCGGGAGCGATGAGCAGTTCTTC.

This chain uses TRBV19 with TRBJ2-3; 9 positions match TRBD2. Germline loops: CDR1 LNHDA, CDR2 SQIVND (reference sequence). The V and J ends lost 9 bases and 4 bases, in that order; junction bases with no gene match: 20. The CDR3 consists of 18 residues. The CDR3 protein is CASTGLRRGTSFSDTQYF. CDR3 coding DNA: TGTGCCAGCACCGGACTGCGTAGGGGGACTAGCTTTTCAGATACGCAGTATTTT.

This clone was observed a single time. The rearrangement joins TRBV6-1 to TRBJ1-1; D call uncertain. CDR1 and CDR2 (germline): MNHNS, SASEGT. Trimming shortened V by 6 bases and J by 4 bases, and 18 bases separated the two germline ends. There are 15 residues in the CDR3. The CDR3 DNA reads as TGTGCCAGCAGGCCGGGAGCCAAGGTACCCACTGAAGCTTTCTTT. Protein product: CASRPGAKVPTEAFF.

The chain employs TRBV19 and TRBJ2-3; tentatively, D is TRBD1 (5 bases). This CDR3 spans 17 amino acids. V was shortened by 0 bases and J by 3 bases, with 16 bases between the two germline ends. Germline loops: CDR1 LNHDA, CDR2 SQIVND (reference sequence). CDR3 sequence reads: CASSIDPRGRGTDTQYF. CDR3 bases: TGTGCCAGTAGTATAGATCCAAGGGGCCGAGGAACAGATACGCAGTATTTT. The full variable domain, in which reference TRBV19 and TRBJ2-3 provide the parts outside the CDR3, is DGGITQSPKYLFRKEGQNVTLSCEQNLNHDAMYWYRQDPGQGLRLIYYSQIVNDFQKGDIAEGYSVSREKKESFPLTVTSAQKNPTAFYLCASSIDPRGRGTDTQYFGPGTRLTVL.

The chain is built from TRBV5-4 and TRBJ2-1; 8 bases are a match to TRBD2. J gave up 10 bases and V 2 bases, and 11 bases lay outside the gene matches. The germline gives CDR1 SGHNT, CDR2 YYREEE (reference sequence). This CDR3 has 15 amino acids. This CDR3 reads CASSFGGAPGGEQFF. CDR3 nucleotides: TGTGCCAGCAGCTTCGGGGGGGCCCCCGGAGGAGAGCAGTTCTTC. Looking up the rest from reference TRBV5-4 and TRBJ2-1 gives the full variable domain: ETGVTQSPTHLIKTRGQQVTLRCSSQSGHNTVSWYQQALGQGPQFIFQYYREEENGRGNFPPRFSGLQFPNYSSELNVNALELDDSALYLCASSFGGAPGGEQFFGPGTRLTVL.